This T cell receptor beta chain was found in a study of shared clonotypes between healthy human individuals. Broader study findings: How much donors shared clonotypes was expected to be affected by sequencing depth.

With regard to this clone: No antigen is known for it.

Germline V gives CDR1 GTSNPN, CDR2 SVGIG (reference sequence). With V trimmed by 6 bases and J by 2 bases, 12 bases remained unmatched. CDR3 length: 16 amino acids. Splitting of each subset's genomic DNA was done evenly across several immunoSEQ plates. Profiled with immunoSEQ multiplex PCR; TCRdb holds only in-frame clones, not every one. The data contain some 2,000,000 clones, roughly 94% of them singletons. The clonotype was recovered from a young man in good health. The chain couples TRBV30 to TRBJ2-1, with 8 bases lining up with TRBD1. Sequenced sample: naive CD4+ T cells sorted from blood. Subset meaning: CD45RA+ positively selected. CDR3 in amino acids: CACSLGYRGTYNEQFF. In DNA form, the CDR3 reads TGTGCCTGTTCCTTGGGATACAGGGGGACCTACAATGAGCAGTTCTTC.